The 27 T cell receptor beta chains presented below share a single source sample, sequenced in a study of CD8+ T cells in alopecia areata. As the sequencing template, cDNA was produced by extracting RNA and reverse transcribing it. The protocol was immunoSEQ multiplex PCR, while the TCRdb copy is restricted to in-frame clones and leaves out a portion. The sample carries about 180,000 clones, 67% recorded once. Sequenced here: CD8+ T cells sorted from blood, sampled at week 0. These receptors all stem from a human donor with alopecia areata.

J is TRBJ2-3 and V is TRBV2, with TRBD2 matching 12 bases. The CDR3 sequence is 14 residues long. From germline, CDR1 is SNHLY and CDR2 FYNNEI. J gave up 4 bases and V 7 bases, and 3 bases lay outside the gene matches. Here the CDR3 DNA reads TGTGCCAGCACCGCTAGCGGGGGGGCAGATACGCAGTATTTT. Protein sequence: CASTASGGADTQYF.

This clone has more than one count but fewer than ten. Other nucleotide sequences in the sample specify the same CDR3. The CDR3 sequence: CAWSVGETQYF. CDR3 nucleotides: TGTGCCTGGAGTGTTGGTGAGACCCAGTACTTC. The chain recombines TRBV30 with TRBJ2-5; D is uncertain. V shed 0 bases and J shed 5 bases, with 4 bases lying between them. This CDR3 spans 11 amino acids. Germline V gene sequence: CDR1 GTSNPN, CDR2 SVGIG (reference sequence).

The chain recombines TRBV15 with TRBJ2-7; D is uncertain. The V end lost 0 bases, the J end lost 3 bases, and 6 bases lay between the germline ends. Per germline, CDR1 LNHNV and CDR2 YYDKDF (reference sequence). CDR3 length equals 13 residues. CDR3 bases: TGTGCCACCAGCAGAGATAGGTACTACGAGCAGTACTTC. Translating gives CATSRDRYYEQYF.

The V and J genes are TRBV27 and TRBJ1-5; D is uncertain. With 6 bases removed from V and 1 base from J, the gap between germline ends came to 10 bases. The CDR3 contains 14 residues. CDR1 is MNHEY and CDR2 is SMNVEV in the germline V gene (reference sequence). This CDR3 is CASRTSGSNQPQHF. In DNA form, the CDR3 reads TGTGCCAGCAGAACCAGTGGGAGCAATCAGCCCCAGCATTTT.

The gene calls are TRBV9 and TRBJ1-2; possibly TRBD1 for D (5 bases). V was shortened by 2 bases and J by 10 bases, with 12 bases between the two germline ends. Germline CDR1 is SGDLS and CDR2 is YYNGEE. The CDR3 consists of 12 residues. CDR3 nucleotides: TGTGCCAGCAGCGTTGGGGGTTCAGTCTACACCTTC. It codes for CASSVGGSVYTF.

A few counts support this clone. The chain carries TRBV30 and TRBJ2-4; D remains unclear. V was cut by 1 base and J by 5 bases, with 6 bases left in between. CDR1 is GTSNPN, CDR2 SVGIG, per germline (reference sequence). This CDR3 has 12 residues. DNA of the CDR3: TGTGCCTGGAGTGGACTCGAAAACATTCAGTACTTC. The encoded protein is CAWSGLENIQYF.

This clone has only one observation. As DNA, the CDR3 is TGTGCCTGGAGTGAACCGGGACAGGCCTACGAGCAGTACTTC. Translated: CAWSEPGQAYEQYF. The V gene is TRBV30, the J gene TRBJ2-7, with 8 nucleotides matching TRBD1. Trimming removed 1 base from V and 2 bases from J; junction bases left unmatched: 4. The length of the CDR3 is 14 residues. The V gene's germline CDR1 is GTSNPN and CDR2 SVGIG (reference sequence). The complete variable domain, with remaining parts taken from reference TRBV30 and TRBJ2-7, reads SQTIHQWPATLVQPVGSPLSLECTVEGTSNPNLYWYRQAAGRGLQLLFYSVGIGQISSEVPQNLSASRPQDRQFILSSKKLLLSDSGFYLCAWSEPGQAYEQYFGPGTRLTVT.

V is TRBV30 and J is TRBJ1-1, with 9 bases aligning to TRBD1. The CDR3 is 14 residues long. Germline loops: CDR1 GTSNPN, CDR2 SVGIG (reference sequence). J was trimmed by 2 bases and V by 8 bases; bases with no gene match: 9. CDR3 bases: TGTGCCCTCGACAGGGGGGCATCCAACACTGAAGCTTTCTTT. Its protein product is CALDRGASNTEAFF.

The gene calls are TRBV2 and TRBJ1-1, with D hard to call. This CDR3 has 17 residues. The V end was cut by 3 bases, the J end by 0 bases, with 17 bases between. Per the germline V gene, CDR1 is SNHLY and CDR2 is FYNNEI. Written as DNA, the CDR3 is TGTGCCAGCAGTGATTGGTCAGCACCCTTCATGAACACTGAAGCTTTCTTT. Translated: CASSDWSAPFMNTEAFF.

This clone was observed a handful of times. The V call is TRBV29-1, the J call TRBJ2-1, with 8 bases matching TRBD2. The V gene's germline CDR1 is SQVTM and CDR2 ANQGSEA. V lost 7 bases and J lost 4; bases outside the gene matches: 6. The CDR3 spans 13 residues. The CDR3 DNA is TGCAGCGCCGCGGGGGGACTTTACAATGAGCAGTTCTTC. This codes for CSAAGGLYNEQFF.

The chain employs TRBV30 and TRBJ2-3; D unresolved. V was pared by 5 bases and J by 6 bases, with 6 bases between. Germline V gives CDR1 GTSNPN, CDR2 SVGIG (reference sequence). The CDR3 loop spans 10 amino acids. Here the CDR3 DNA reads TGTGCCTGGGCCATGGATACGCAGTATTTT. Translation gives CAWAMDTQYF.

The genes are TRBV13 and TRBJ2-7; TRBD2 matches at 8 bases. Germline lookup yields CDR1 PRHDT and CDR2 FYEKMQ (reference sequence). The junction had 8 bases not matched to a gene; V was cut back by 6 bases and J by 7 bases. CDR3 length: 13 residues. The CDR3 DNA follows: TGTGCCAGCAGACACGGGGGGGCCGGGGAGCAGTACTTC. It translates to CASRHGGAGEQYF.

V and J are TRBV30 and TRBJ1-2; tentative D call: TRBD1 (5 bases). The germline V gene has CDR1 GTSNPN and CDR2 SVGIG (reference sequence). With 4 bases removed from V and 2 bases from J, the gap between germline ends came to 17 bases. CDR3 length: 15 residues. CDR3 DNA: TGTGCCTGGACTTCGGGACGCCTTAGAAACTATGGCTACACCTTC. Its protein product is CAWTSGRLRNYGYTF. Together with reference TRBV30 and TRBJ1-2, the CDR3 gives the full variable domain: SQTIHQWPATLVQPVGSPLSLECTVEGTSNPNLYWYRQAAGRGLQLLFYSVGIGQISSEVPQNLSASRPQDRQFILSSKKLLLSDSGFYLCAWTSGRLRNYGYTFGSGTRLTVV.

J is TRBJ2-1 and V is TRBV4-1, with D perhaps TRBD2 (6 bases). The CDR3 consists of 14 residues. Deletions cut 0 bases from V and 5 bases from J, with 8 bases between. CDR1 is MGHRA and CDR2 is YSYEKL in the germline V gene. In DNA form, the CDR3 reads TGCGCCAGCAGCCAAGACTGGGGGGACAATGAGCAGTTCTTC. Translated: CASSQDWGDNEQFF.

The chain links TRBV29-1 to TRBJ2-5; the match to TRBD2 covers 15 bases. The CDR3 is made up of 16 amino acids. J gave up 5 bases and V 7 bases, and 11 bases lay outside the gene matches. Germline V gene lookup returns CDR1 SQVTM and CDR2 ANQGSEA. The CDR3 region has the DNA TGCAGCGGAGAACTAGCCGGGACTAGCGGGGGGGAGACCCAGTACTTC. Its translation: CSGELAGTSGGETQYF.

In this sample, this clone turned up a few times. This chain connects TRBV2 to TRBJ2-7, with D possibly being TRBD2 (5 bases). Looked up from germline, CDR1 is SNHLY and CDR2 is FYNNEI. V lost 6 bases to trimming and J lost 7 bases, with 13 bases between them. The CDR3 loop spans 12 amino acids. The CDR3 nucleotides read TGTGCCAGCAGCGGAGGATTAGCGGAGCAGTACTTC. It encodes CASSGGLAEQYF.

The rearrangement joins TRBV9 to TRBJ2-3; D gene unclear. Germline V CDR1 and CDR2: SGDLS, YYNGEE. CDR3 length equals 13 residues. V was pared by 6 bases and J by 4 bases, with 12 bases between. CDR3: CASKGPTPDTQYF. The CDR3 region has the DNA TGTGCCAGCAAGGGTCCGACCCCAGATACGCAGTATTTT.

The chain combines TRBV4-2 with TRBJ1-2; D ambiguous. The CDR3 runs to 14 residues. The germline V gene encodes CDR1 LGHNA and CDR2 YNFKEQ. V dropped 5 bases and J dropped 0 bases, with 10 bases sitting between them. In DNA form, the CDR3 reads TGTGCCAGCAGCGAAAATTTAGCTAACTATGGCTACACCTTC. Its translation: CASSENLANYGYTF.

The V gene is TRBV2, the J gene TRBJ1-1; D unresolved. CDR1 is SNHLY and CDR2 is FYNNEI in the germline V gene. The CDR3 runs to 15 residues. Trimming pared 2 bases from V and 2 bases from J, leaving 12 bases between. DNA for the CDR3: TGTGCCAGCAGTGAAAGCGTCGGACCTAACACTGAAGCTTTCTTT. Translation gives CASSESVGPNTEAFF.

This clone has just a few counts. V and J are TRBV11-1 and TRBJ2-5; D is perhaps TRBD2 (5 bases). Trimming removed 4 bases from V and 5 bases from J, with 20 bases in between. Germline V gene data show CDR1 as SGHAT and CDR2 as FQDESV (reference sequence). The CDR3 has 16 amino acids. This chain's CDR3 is CASSSRPVPPGETQYF. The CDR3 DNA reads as TGTGCCAGCAGCTCCCGCCCCGTACCGCCGGGGGAGACCCAGTACTTC. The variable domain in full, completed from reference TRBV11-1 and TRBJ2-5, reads EAEVAQSPRYKITEKSQAVAFWCDPISGHATLYWYRQILGQGPELLVQFQDESVVDDSQLPKDRFSAERLKGVDSTLKIQPAELGDSAMYLCASSSRPVPPGETQYFGPGTRLLVL.

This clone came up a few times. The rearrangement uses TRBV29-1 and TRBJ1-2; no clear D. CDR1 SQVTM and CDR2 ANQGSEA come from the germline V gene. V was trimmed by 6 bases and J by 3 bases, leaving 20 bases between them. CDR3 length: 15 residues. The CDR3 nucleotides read TGCAGCGTCCCCGCGGTAAGGCCTGGGGACTATGGCTACACCTTC. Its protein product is CSVPAVRPGDYGYTF.

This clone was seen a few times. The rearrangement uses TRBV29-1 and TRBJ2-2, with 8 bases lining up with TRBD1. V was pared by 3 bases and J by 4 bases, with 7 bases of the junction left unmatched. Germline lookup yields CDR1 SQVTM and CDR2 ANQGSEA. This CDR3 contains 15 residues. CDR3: CSVEPGGFGTGELFF. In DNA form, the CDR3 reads TGCAGCGTTGAGCCAGGGGGCTTTGGCACCGGGGAGCTGTTTTTT.

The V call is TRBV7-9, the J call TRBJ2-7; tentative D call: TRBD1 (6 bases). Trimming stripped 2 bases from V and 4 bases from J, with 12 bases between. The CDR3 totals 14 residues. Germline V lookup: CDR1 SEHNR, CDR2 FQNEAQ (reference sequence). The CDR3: CASSLSGRGYEQYF. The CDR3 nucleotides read TGTGCCAGCAGCTTATCGGGCAGGGGTTACGAGCAGTACTTC.

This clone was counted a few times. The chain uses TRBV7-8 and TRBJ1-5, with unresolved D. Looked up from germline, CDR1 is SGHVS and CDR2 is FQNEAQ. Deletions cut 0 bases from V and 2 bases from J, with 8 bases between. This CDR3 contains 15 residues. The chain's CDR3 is CASSLAAGGNQPQHF. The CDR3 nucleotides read TGTGCCAGCAGCTTAGCAGCTGGCGGCAATCAGCCCCAGCATTTT.

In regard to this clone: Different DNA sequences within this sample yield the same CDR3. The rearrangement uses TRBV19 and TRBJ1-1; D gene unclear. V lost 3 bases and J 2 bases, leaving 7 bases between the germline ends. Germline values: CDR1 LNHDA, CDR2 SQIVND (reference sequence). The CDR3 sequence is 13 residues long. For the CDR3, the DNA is TGTGCCAGTAGTATTGGGCAAAACACTGAAGCTTTCTTT. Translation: CASSIGQNTEAFF.

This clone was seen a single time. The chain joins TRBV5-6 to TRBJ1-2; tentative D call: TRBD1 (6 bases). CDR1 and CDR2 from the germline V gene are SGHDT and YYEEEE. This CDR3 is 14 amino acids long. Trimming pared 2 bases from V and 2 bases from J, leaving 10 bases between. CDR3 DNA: TGTGCCAGCAGCTTTGGGACAAACAACTATGGCTACACCTTC. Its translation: CASSFGTNNYGYTF.

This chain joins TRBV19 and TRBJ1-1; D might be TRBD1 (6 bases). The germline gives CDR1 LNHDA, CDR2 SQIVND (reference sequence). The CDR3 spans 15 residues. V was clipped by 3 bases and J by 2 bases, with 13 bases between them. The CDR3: CASSMGTGANTEAFF. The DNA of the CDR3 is TGTGCCAGTAGTATGGGGACGGGGGCTAACACTGAAGCTTTCTTT.